This T cell receptor beta chain was found in a study of regulatory T cells in long-lasting Graves disease. On the study more broadly: Positive TSH receptor antibodies alongside over 5 years of antithyroid drugs were what marked Graves' disease as persistent.

CDR3 regions were amplified by Arm-PCR using iRepertoire HTBI primers to build TCR beta libraries. TCRdb itself ran the multiplex PCR reads through MiXCR, one entry per CDR3 protein. Altogether over 250,000 distinct CDR3 sequences are present, 22% being singletons, with the ten largest covering 56%. The sample's time point: persistent/refractory GD, antithyroid drugs over 5 years with positive TRAb. Extracted PBMC RNA gave rise to the TCR library. Study findings and constraints: Clonotypes that were public and shared totalled a few thousand in persistent patients versus over 800 in new patients.

Remarks on this clonotype: Its antigen is not known.

The sequence derives from a female donor with Graves disease. This specimen was peripheral blood mononuclear cells (PBMCs), taken when the disease was refractory, from a patient treated with antithyroid drugs.

This chain's CDR3 is CASSSLGTAETQYF. The CDR3 DNA reads TGTGCCAGTAGTTCCTTGGGGACGGCGGAGACCCAGTACTTC. The rearrangement links TRBV19 to TRBJ2-5, with D perhaps being TRBD1 or TRBD2 (5 bases each). The V gene lost 5 bases and the J gene lost 5 bases, with 15 bases spanning the gap. The germline V gene has CDR1 LNHDA and CDR2 SQIVND (reference sequence). The CDR3 covers 14 residues.